Below are 15 T cell receptor beta chains sequenced from a single sample in a study of spatial heterogeneity in lung cancer. MiXCR, applied by TCRdb to the 5' RACE reads, yields one record per CDR3 protein. The sample carries 90,000 to 95,000 distinct CDR3 sequences, approximately 12% recorded once. Specified time point: sample taken at primary tumor resection. Tumor, nontumor lung or frozen PBMC supplied whole RNA that was sequenced unsorted. The sample in question was PBMCs, obtained at surgery. The receptors stem from a male donor with early-stage non-small cell lung cancer.

This clonotype has a single count. The CDR3 here is CASSLTGTHGYTF. CDR3 DNA sequence: TGTGCCAGCAGTCTAACAGGGACCCATGGCTACACCTTC. The rearrangement joins TRBV27 to TRBJ1-2; perhaps TRBD1 as D (6 bases). There are 13 residues in the CDR3. The germline CDR1 and CDR2 sequences are MNHEY and SMNVEV (reference sequence). Between the trimmed V and J ends, which lost 5 bases and 6 bases, there was a span of 13 bases.

The chain carries TRBV30 and TRBJ1-2; D call uncertain. With 4 bases removed from V and 3 bases from J, the gap between germline ends came to 6 bases. The CDR3 covers 11 residues. Germline V lookup: CDR1 GTSNPN, CDR2 SVGIG (reference sequence). CDR3 region: CAWNEYYGYTF. CDR3 in DNA: TGTGCCTGGAACGAATACTATGGCTACACCTTC.

The V and J genes are TRBV15 and TRBJ1-5; maybe TRBD1 (5 bases). The CDR3 extends over 16 amino acids. Trimming took off 0 bases at V and 2 bases at J, with 11 bases between the two ends. The germline V gene encodes CDR1 LNHNV and CDR2 YYDKDF (reference sequence). This chain's CDR3 is CATSRERGGGNQPQHF. For the CDR3, the DNA is TGTGCCACCAGCAGAGAGAGGGGCGGGGGCAATCAGCCCCAGCATTTT.

The chain couples TRBV4-3 to TRBJ2-6; tentative D call: TRBD1 (5 bases). The CDR3 is made up of 18 amino acids. The V end lost 5 bases, the J end lost 0 bases, and 17 bases lay between the germline ends. The germline V gene encodes CDR1 LGHNA and CDR2 YSLEER. DNA of the CDR3: TGCGCCAGCAGCGCCCGCCAGGGATTGCGCTCTGGGGCCAACGTCCTGACTTTC. Protein: CASSARQGLRSGANVLTF.

The V and J genes are TRBV20-1 and TRBJ2-7; D remains unclear. V gave up 0 bases and J gave up 4 bases, with 10 bases separating them. Looked up from germline, CDR1 is DFQATT and CDR2 is SNEGSKA (reference sequence). CDR3 size: 13 residues. CDR3 sequence (DNA): TGCAGTGCTAGAGACTACCTAGTGTACGAGCAGTACTTC. This gives the protein CSARDYLVYEQYF.

This clonotype has a count of ten or more. The CDR3, as DNA: TGCGCCAGCAGCCAAGATTCATTCACGGGTCGATATGGCTACACCTTC. Its protein product is CASSQDSFTGRYGYTF. The chain employs TRBV4-3 and TRBJ1-2; D not certain. V lost 0 bases, J lost 5 bases, and 16 bases lay in between. The CDR3 extends over 16 amino acids. The germline V gene has CDR1 LGHNA and CDR2 YSLEER.

This clonotype was found a few times. V gene TRBV20-1 combines with J gene TRBJ2-3; 7 positions match TRBD2. This CDR3 has 15 residues. Germline V gene data show CDR1 as DFQATT and CDR2 as SNEGSKA (reference sequence). The ends lost 3 bases at V and 0 bases at J; junction bases unmatched: 6. Here the CDR3 reads CSARRLAPSTDTQYF. The DNA of the CDR3 is TGCAGTGCTAGGAGACTAGCCCCGAGCACAGATACGCAGTATTTT.

This clonotype showed up many times. The genes are TRBV3-1 and TRBJ2-5; 10 positions agree with TRBD2. This CDR3 region has 17 residues. The trim removed 3 bases at V and 2 bases at J, leaving 9 bases unmatched. Germline CDR1 and CDR2: LGHDT and YNNKEL (reference sequence). CDR3 sequence reads: CASSQGISSGGQETQYF. DNA for the CDR3: TGTGCCAGCAGCCAGGGAATTTCTAGCGGGGGTCAAGAGACCCAGTACTTC.

This clonotype occurred many times. The genes are TRBV5-1 and TRBJ2-2; perhaps TRBD1 as D (5 bases). This CDR3 is built from 16 residues. Germline values: CDR1 SGHRS, CDR2 YFSETQ. With 0 bases removed from V and 1 base from J, the gap between germline ends came to 10 bases. The CDR3 region has the DNA TGCGCCAGCAGCTTGGGGCAGGGCCTGAACACCGGGGAGCTGTTTTTT. Protein product: CASSLGQGLNTGELFF.

At least ten counts were recorded for this clonotype. The genes are TRBV7-2 and TRBJ2-3; D remains ambiguous. Germline V CDR1 and CDR2: SGHTA, FQGNSA. Trimming removed 3 bases from V and 8 bases from J, with 6 bases in between. This CDR3 contains 11 residues. Here the CDR3 reads CASSFEGTQYF. DNA for the CDR3: TGTGCCAGCAGCTTTGAAGGTACGCAGTATTTT.

The rearrangement links TRBV9 to TRBJ1-1; D ambiguous. CDR1 is SGDLS and CDR2 is YYNGEE in the germline V gene. CDR3 length equals 12 residues. V gave up 5 bases and J gave up 1 base, with 6 bases separating them. The CDR3 DNA reads TGTGCCAGCAGTCAGCAGAACACTGAAGCTTTCTTT. This translates into CASSQQNTEAFF.

This clonotype appeared a few times. V is TRBV29-1 and J is TRBJ2-5, with 10 bases aligning to TRBD2. Germline CDR1 and CDR2: SQVTM and ANQGSEA. CDR3 length: 17 amino acids. DNA of the CDR3: TGCAGTATGAGAAGGACTAGCGGTGGGGGGGCTCTGGAGACCCAGTACTTC. This translates into CSMRRTSGGGALETQYF.

This clonotype has at least ten counts. CDR3 DNA sequence: TGTGCCAGCAGCTCGGGACCTGGCTCATACTATGGCTACACCTTC. Amino acids: CASSSGPGSYYGYTF. This rearrangement joins TRBV5-6 to TRBJ1-2; a possible D gene is TRBD1 (5 bases). V lost 3 bases to trimming and J lost 3 bases, with 15 bases between them. The CDR3 is 15 residues long. Germline V CDR1 and CDR2: SGHDT, YYEEEE.

The CDR3 DNA reads as TGTGCCAGCAGCGGGCTAGCGGAGAACACCGGGGAGCTGTTTTTT. Its translation is CASSGLAENTGELFF. This rearrangement joins TRBV11-2 to TRBJ2-2; TRBD2 aligns across 7 bases. Germline V gene sequence: CDR1 SGHAT, CDR2 FQNNGV. The V segment lost 5 bases and the J segment 1 base; nucleotides outside the gene matches: 4. The CDR3 runs to 15 residues.

This clonotype was recorded at least ten times. This chain links TRBV10-3 with TRBJ1-6; maybe TRBD1 (6 bases). V lost 4 bases and J lost 7, with 11 bases in between. The CDR3 runs 14 residues. CDR1 is ENHRY, CDR2 SYGVKD, per germline. The CDR3 DNA is TGTGCCATCAGTGTCGGGGGGCTGAATTCACCCCTCCACTTT. Translating it yields CAISVGGLNSPLHF.